The source of this T cell receptor (beta chain) is a study of T cell responses to AZD1222 COVID-19 vaccine (dated by TCRdb to the early 2020s). Broadly, across the study: AZD1222 recipients whose second dose came at about 4 weeks and those whose second dose came at about 12 weeks were combined into one group, since spike-specific TCR depth and breadth did not differ between the two schedules. Trial participants were enrolled by age into 18-55, 56-69 and 70-plus year subgroups, with about 150, 27 and 61 TCR-sequenced participants respectively. A total of 230 to 250 trial participants underwent TCR sequencing, of whom some 200 had received two doses of AZD1222 and roughly 26 had received two doses of the MenACWY control vaccine. General findings and caveats noted by the study authors: CD4 TCRs associated with the vaccine covered the entire spike protein, and the dominant responses were in regions 160-218 and 743-854. Because no day 14 peak-response samples were available, the repertoires could be characterized only after the peak T cell response. Reportedly, almost half of the unique spike-specific TCRs recognized epitopes lying outside the regions that are mutated in the B.1.351 and B.1.1.7 variants. In the small 56-69-year group, the increase in depth fell short of significance, most likely because of low power. Only 5 to 7 AZD1222 recipients were SARS-CoV-2 seropositive at baseline, limiting conclusions about previously exposed vaccinees. Participants were mostly white British and included more females than males, and it was suggested by the authors that clonal diversity may have been underestimated. A significant rise in spike-specific TCR breadth and depth was observed after two AZD1222 doses relative to day 0 and relative to MenACWY recipients.

Only one count was recorded for this clone. The clone's antigen remains unknown. It has no much larger one-base neighbor in the sample; base qualities were not kept. The CDR3 starts with the cysteine, ends with the phenylalanine, and has 15 residues. Only the CDR3 DNA is retained, 45 bases long and in frame from the first base. The CDR3 regions of human TCRbeta chains were analyzed by immunosequencing. As for how the authors treated the data: Repertoire TCRs were matched against a reference library of SARS-CoV-2-specific TCRs generated with the MIRA antigen-specificity platform. Breadth was defined as the fraction of unique TCRs that were SARS-CoV-2-associated, and depth was defined as the fraction of total T cells that were SARS-CoV-2-associated. Using the MIRA data, each spike-specific TCR was assigned both to the spike region to which the TCR was reactive and to a CD4 or CD8 class. Log10-transformed breadth and depth values were compared by one-way ANOVA with Sidak's multiple comparisons tests. Entries here come from immuneACCESS through TCRdb and include only in-frame sequences with V and J called. Some clones fail to appear in such tables; in the studies checked, an unresolved V gene covers under half of the shortfall, and the cause of the remainder is unknown. V, J and clone size reflect that table, while D and trimming were determined from the DNA. The table for this sample lists approximately 180,000 clones; about 88% of them were counted only once. 1.5% to 2% of the sample is held by the ten biggest clonotypes.

According to the study, the label for this sample's time point signals: baseline before first vaccination. Vaccinee samples came from UK trials COV001 and COV002, including a single-blind randomized controlled phase 2/3 trial of AZD1222 (ChAdOx1 nCoV-19) in healthy adults. Trial participant PBMC samples were collected at day 0 and day 28 after the second dose for TCRbeta chain sequencing. The chain employs TRBV21-1 and TRBJ1-4; the table gives TRBD1 as D, unverified against the DNA. TRBV21-1 represents a pseudogene. The sequenced sample was peripheral blood, obtained on day 0 of AZD1222 vaccination. The receptor was derived from an adult in good health. The CDR3 loop reads CASSRRQVVNEKLFF. The bases read TGTGCCAGCAGCAGACGACAAGTTGTTAATGAAAAACTGTTTTTT.